These 30 T cell receptor beta chains originate from one sample sequenced in a study of chemoradiotherapy in HPV16-positive cancers. Measured with immunoSEQ multiplex PCR; TCRdb has only the in-frame clones, and not every one. The data show 7,700 or so clones, 55% to 70% seen once. This material was acquired from a patient who underwent chemoradiotherapy. These receptors came from a human donor with HPV-associated anogenital cancer.

This chain joins TRBV9 and TRBJ1-4; the match to TRBD1 covers 7 bases. Germline-derived CDR1 and CDR2 are SGDLS and YYNGEE. This CDR3 is 14 amino acids long. V lost 2 bases to trimming and J lost 4 bases; unmatched junction nucleotides: 2. CDR3 nucleotides: TGTGCCAGCAGCGTCTCAGGGGGTAATGAAAAACTGTTTTTT. It is translated as CASSVSGGNEKLFF.

J is TRBJ2-2 and V is TRBV5-8, with TRBD1 matching over 10 bases. The J segment lost 9 bases and the V segment lost 4 bases, leaving 9 bases of the junction unmatched. In germline, CDR1 is SGHTS, CDR2 YDEGEE. This CDR3 region has 15 residues. The CDR3 here is CASSGTRTGGRELFF. The DNA of the CDR3 is TGTGCCAGCAGCGGAACCAGGACAGGGGGTCGGGAGCTGTTTTTT.

V gene TRBV18 combines with J gene TRBJ1-2; 9 positions agree with TRBD1. V dropped 3 bases and J dropped 6; count of bases not matched to a gene: 8. Germline V gene data show CDR1 as KGHSH and CDR2 as LQKENI. The CDR3 has 15 residues. This CDR3 is CASSPTGTGLDGYTF. The CDR3 DNA reads TGTGCCAGCTCACCGACCGGGACAGGGTTAGATGGCTACACCTTC.

The CDR3 loop is CASSGQDYKGNTIYF. Written as DNA, the CDR3 is TGTGCCAGCAGTGGACAGGATTACAAGGGAAACACCATATATTTT. V is TRBV2 and J is TRBJ1-3, with a possible D match to TRBD1 (6 bases). Germline values: CDR1 SNHLY, CDR2 FYNNEI. V lost 4 bases and J 4 bases, leaving 14 bases between the germline ends. The CDR3 sequence is 15 residues long.

This clone showed up just a few times. The gene calls are TRBV9 and TRBJ2-1, with D perhaps matching TRBD2 (5 bases). Germline lookup yields CDR1 SGDLS and CDR2 YYNGEE. Trimming shortened V by 0 bases and J by 4 bases, and 14 bases separated the two germline ends. There are 16 residues in the CDR3. The CDR3 region has the DNA TGTGCCAGCAGCGTAGAGAGCGGAATCGGATACAATGAGCAGTTCTTC. Amino acids: CASSVESGIGYNEQFF.

This rearrangement joins TRBV6-5 to TRBJ2-5; TRBD1 aligns across 7 bases. Trimming cost V 4 bases and J 2 bases; bases outside gene matches: 7. This CDR3 contains 15 residues. The germline gives CDR1 MNHEY, CDR2 SVGAGI. As DNA, the CDR3 is TGTGCCAGCAGTTCCCCGGGACAGAAACAAGAGACCCAGTACTTC. The encoded protein is CASSSPGQKQETQYF.

The chain joins TRBV9 to TRBJ1-1; no reliable D call. With 0 bases removed from V and 7 bases from J, the gap between germline ends came to 19 bases. CDR1 SGDLS and CDR2 YYNGEE come from the germline V gene. This CDR3 is 16 amino acids long. CDR3 region: CASSVVPSPSHGEAFF. The CDR3 region has the DNA TGTGCCAGCAGCGTAGTCCCCTCCCCATCCCACGGTGAAGCTTTCTTT.

The gene calls are TRBV5-4 and TRBJ1-2; tentatively, D is TRBD1 (5 bases). The CDR3 consists of 19 residues. Trimming removed 2 bases from V and 4 bases from J, with 27 bases in between. CDR1 and CDR2 from the germline V gene are SGHNT and YYREEE (reference sequence). CDR3 sequence (DNA): TGTGCCAGCAGCTTTACCGTCCCGGGGCTACCTATTCTAGGCTATGGCTACACCTTC. The encoded protein is CASSFTVPGLPILGYGYTF. The variable domain in full, with the rest retrieved from reference TRBV5-4 and TRBJ1-2, is ETGVTQSPTHLIKTRGQQVTLRCSSQSGHNTVSWYQQALGQGPQFIFQYYREEENGRGNFPPRFSGLQFPNYSSELNVNALELDDSALYLCASSFTVPGLPILGYGYTFGSGTRLTVV.

The CDR3 sequence: CATSRDEGLAGARVQYF. The CDR3 region has the DNA TGTGCCACCAGCAGAGATGAGGGACTAGCGGGAGCTCGGGTGCAGTACTTC. This chain uses TRBV15 with TRBJ2-7; the match to TRBD2 covers 14 bases. With V trimmed by 0 bases and J by 9 bases, 10 bases remained unmatched. The CDR3 has 17 amino acids. Germline CDR1 LNHNV, CDR2 YYDKDF (reference sequence).

This chain joins TRBV11-3 and TRBJ2-1; 11 nucleotides line up with TRBD2. V trimming: 8 bases; J trimming: 5 bases; junction bases outside the gene matches: 2. The germline V gene has CDR1 SGHNT and CDR2 YENEEA. CDR3 size: 13 residues. The CDR3 DNA follows: TGTGCCAGCCGACTAGCGGGGAACAATGAGCAGTTCTTC. It specifies CASRLAGNNEQFF.

The J gene is TRBJ1-2, the V gene TRBV28; a possible D gene is TRBD1 (6 bases). CDR3 length: 12 residues. Trimming cost V 6 bases and J 8 bases, with 13 bases left between them. The germline V gene encodes CDR1 MDHEN and CDR2 SYDVKM. DNA for the CDR3: TGTGCCAGCAGCGCCCCAGGGGTGGGCTACACCTTC. Its protein product is CASSAPGVGYTF.

This clone was recorded a few times. The chain employs TRBV6-1 and TRBJ1-2, with a weak D call TRBD1 (5 bases). Trimming left V 3 bases short and J 2 bases short, with 16 bases between. Per germline, CDR1 MNHNS and CDR2 SASEGT. CDR3 size: 16 residues. The CDR3 loop is CASSDRAGTSNYGYTF. CDR3 DNA: TGTGCCAGCAGTGATAGAGCGGGGACCTCAAACTATGGCTACACCTTC.

The chain recombines TRBV7-9 with TRBJ1-1; D gene ambiguous. Germline lookup yields CDR1 SEHNR and CDR2 FQNEAQ (reference sequence). The CDR3 sequence is 13 residues long. Trimming cost V 2 bases and J 2 bases, with 6 bases left between them. CDR3 protein: CASSLTGNTEAFF. The CDR3 bases are TGTGCCAGCAGCTTAACGGGAAACACTGAAGCTTTCTTT.

The chain employs TRBV4-1 and TRBJ2-5, with 12 bases matching TRBD2. The CDR3 runs to 16 residues. V shed 4 bases, J shed 5 bases, and the junction held 8 bases outside the gene matches. The germline gives CDR1 MGHRA, CDR2 YSYEKL. CDR3 loop: CASSPRLAGEGETQYF. CDR3 coding DNA: TGCGCCAGCAGCCCCCGACTAGCGGGGGAGGGGGAGACCCAGTACTTC.

This clone was detected a few times. The chain carries TRBV2 and TRBJ2-1; possible D gene TRBD1, 6 bases. CDR1 and CDR2 (germline): SNHLY, FYNNEI. Trimming cost V 2 bases and J 9 bases, with 14 bases left between them. The CDR3 has 14 amino acids. The CDR3 DNA is TGTGCCAGCAGTGAACCGGCCAGGGGCGGTGAGCAGTTCTTC. It is translated as CASSEPARGGEQFF.

The rearrangement joins TRBV7-9 to TRBJ1-4; D might be TRBD1 (6 bases). The CDR3 consists of 15 residues. CDR1 and CDR2 (germline): SEHNR, FQNEAQ (reference sequence). V lost 1 base and J 0 bases, leaving 6 bases between the germline ends. CDR3 protein: CASSLGTATNEKLFF. The DNA for the CDR3 is TGTGCCAGCAGCTTAGGGACAGCAACTAATGAAAAACTGTTTTTT.

V and J are TRBV7-6 and TRBJ2-3; no reliable D call. This CDR3 is built from 13 residues. Germline V lookup: CDR1 SGHVS, CDR2 FNYEAQ. Trimming took 1 base from V and 13 from J, leaving 15 bases between them. The CDR3, as DNA: TGTGCCAGCAGCTTAGAGATAGCCCAGGCTAAGTATTTT. Residues: CASSLEIAQAKYF.

The genes are TRBV9 and TRBJ1-2, with D tentatively TRBD1 (6 bases). Per the germline V gene, CDR1 is SGDLS and CDR2 is YYNGEE. The CDR3 loop spans 14 amino acids. The germline V and J ends were trimmed by 3 bases and 4 bases, with 13 bases remaining between them. The DNA of the CDR3 is TGTGCCAGCAGCGCTACGACAGGAGGCTATGGCTACACCTTC. As protein: CASSATTGGYGYTF.

In DNA form, the CDR3 reads TGTGCCAGCAGATCCCCGGGACTAGCGGGGGCTTTAAGGGAGCAGTTCTTC. Its translation: CASRSPGLAGALREQFF. The chain links TRBV11-1 to TRBJ2-1; 14 bases fit TRBD2. Germline CDR1 and CDR2: SGHAT and FQDESV (reference sequence). J was trimmed by 10 bases and V by 6 bases; bases with no gene match: 14. The CDR3 has 17 amino acids.

This clone is classed as medium-sized. The gene calls are TRBV6-1 and TRBJ1-2; D remains unclear. The CDR3 has 13 amino acids. V lost 2 bases and J 3 bases, leaving 7 bases between the germline ends. Germline CDR1 is MNHNS and CDR2 is SASEGT. DNA of the CDR3: TGTGCCAGCAGTGAACGGCAGGACTATGGCTACACCTTC. Translated: CASSERQDYGYTF.

The gene calls are TRBV29-1 and TRBJ1-2; D gene uncertain. CDR3 length: 11 amino acids. Germline lookup yields CDR1 SQVTM and CDR2 ANQGSEA. V was trimmed by 3 bases and J by 7 bases, leaving 9 bases between them. CDR3 DNA: TGCAGCGTTGACGGGTTTCTTGGCTACACCTTC. Encoded protein: CSVDGFLGYTF.

The chain links TRBV27 to TRBJ1-1; D may be TRBD1 (5 bases). Per the germline V gene, CDR1 is MNHEY and CDR2 is SMNVEV (reference sequence). CDR3 size: 15 residues. Trimming pared 6 bases from V and 3 bases from J, leaving 17 bases between. The CDR3 protein is CASRPLGEGYTEAFF. CDR3 in DNA: TGTGCCAGCAGACCTCTAGGGGAAGGGTACACTGAAGCTTTCTTT.

V and J are TRBV28 and TRBJ1-5, with unresolved D. The CDR3 sequence is 15 residues long. Germline CDR1 is MDHEN and CDR2 is SYDVKM. Trimming cost V 5 bases and J 4 bases, with 15 bases left between them. CDR3 bases: TGTGCCAGCAGTCTCGCAGGTGCCTTTAATCAGCCCCAGCATTTT. Residues: CASSLAGAFNQPQHF.

This clone has more than one count but fewer than ten. The CDR3, as DNA: TGTGCCAGCAGCTTAGGTGCCAGGAACTATGGCTACACCTTC. Protein sequence: CASSLGARNYGYTF. This chain connects TRBV7-2 to TRBJ1-2; D call uncertain. Trimming cost V 1 base and J 2 bases, with 8 bases left between them. The CDR3 runs 14 residues. Germline V gives CDR1 SGHTA, CDR2 FQGNSA.

The chain has TRBV6-6 and TRBJ1-1; the D is unclear. This CDR3 spans 15 amino acids. V was clipped by 8 bases and J by 11 bases, with 27 bases between them. Germline CDR1 MNHNY, CDR2 SVGAGI (reference sequence). Here the CDR3 reads CASQPSPFLLLAAFF. DNA for the CDR3: TGTGCCAGCCAGCCCAGTCCCTTTTTACTCCTTGCGGCTTTCTTT.

DNA of the CDR3: TGTGCCAGCAGCTTAGAGGGGGGGCCTGAGCAGTTCTTC. Protein sequence: CASSLEGGPEQFF. This chain uses TRBV13 with TRBJ2-1, with D possibly matching TRBD2 (7 bases). Germline V CDR1 and CDR2: PRHDT, FYEKMQ (reference sequence). This CDR3 contains 13 residues. Trimming removed 1 base from V and 9 bases from J, with 10 bases in between.

The CDR3: CASAQDFGTEAFF. The CDR3, as DNA: TGTGCCAGTGCCCAGGATTTTGGCACTGAAGCTTTCTTT. The chain joins TRBV19 to TRBJ1-1; D is unresolved. The CDR3 length is 13 residues. V was pared by 8 bases and J by 4 bases, with 14 bases between. Germline lookup yields CDR1 LNHDA and CDR2 SQIVND (reference sequence).

The chain couples TRBV27 to TRBJ2-7, with TRBD2 identical over 7 bases. The CDR3 runs to 15 residues. J lost 3 bases, V lost 3 bases, and 8 bases had no gene match. Germline V gene data show CDR1 as MNHEY and CDR2 as SMNVEV (reference sequence). CDR3 sequence (DNA): TGTGCCAGCAGTTTCGGCCTACCGGGGGGCTACGAGCAGTACGTC. This gives the protein CASSFGLPGGYEQYV.

V is TRBV2 and J is TRBJ2-7; no reliable D call. Trimming removed 3 bases from V and 5 bases from J, with 14 bases in between. CDR3 length: 14 residues. Germline V gene sequence: CDR1 SNHLY, CDR2 FYNNEI. The CDR3 here is CASSDPTRPNEQYV. The DNA for the CDR3 is TGTGCCAGCAGTGATCCCACCCGCCCCAACGAGCAGTACGTC.

This chain links TRBV12-5 with TRBJ1-2, with D possibly being TRBD1 (5 bases). The CDR3 has 15 amino acids. Germline CDR1 reads LGHNT; CDR2 reads FRNRAP. Deletions cut 1 base from V and 6 bases from J, with 15 bases between. This chain's CDR3 is CASGLAWGGVNGYTF. The CDR3 coding sequence is TGTGCTAGTGGTTTGGCCTGGGGGGGGGTTAATGGCTACACCTTC.